Each of the 19 T cell receptor beta chains below was sequenced from the same sample in a study of blood T cell repertoires in COVID-19. Generated by immunoSEQ multiplex PCR, the TCRdb table keeps only in-frame clones and is missing some. The sample lists 250,000 or so clones; approximately 89% were seen once. The sample taken for sequencing was peripheral blood. Receptors originate from a man aged 35 to 55 with active or convalescent COVID-19.

Ten or more counts support this clone. CDR3 DNA sequence: TGCAGCGCCAGCGACGGCGTTCTGGGTAATCAGCCCCAGCATTTT. It yields the protein CSASDGVLGNQPQHF. The rearrangement uses TRBV29-1 and TRBJ1-5; D is ambiguous. Germline loops: CDR1 SQVTM, CDR2 ANQGSEA. The CDR3 length is 15 residues. V gave up 7 bases and J gave up 4 bases, with 20 bases separating them.

The rearrangement joins TRBV6-5 to TRBJ1-1, with D possibly TRBD1 on 5 matching bases. The CDR3 is made up of 13 amino acids. Trimming stripped 7 bases from V and 1 base from J, with 10 bases between. The germline V gene has CDR1 MNHEY and CDR2 SVGAGI. CDR3 amino acids: CASNPGGNTEAFF. The CDR3 DNA reads TGTGCCAGCAATCCCGGGGGGAACACTGAAGCTTTCTTT.

This clone was observed a single time. The chain employs TRBV7-9 and TRBJ1-2; D gene unclear. V gave up 8 bases and J gave up 4 bases, with 17 bases separating them. Per germline, CDR1 SEHNR and CDR2 FQNEAQ (reference sequence). CDR3 length equals 14 residues. The CDR3 sequence: CASDGGGLVYGYTF. The CDR3 DNA reads as TGTGCCAGCGACGGCGGAGGGCTGGTCTATGGCTACACCTTC.

The rearrangement links TRBV18 to TRBJ2-7; D might be TRBD2 (6 bases). CDR1 is KGHSH, CDR2 LQKENI, per germline. V was cut by 9 bases and J by 3 bases, with 9 bases left in between. The CDR3 loop spans 11 amino acids. DNA of the CDR3: TGTGCCAGTCCGCGGGACTACGAGCAGTACTTC. The encoded protein is CASPRDYEQYF. Complete variable domain (other parts from reference TRBV18 and TRBJ2-7): NAGVMQNPRHLVRRRGQEARLRCSPMKGHSHVYWYRQLPEEGLKFMVYLQKENIIDESGMPKERFSAEFPKEGPSILRIQQVVRGDSAAYFCASPRDYEQYFGPGTRLTVT.

This chain connects TRBV12-3 or TRBV12-4 to TRBJ1-1; weak D call: TRBD1 (6 bases). V lost 6 bases and J 1 base, leaving 9 bases between the germline ends. The CDR3 spans 13 residues. As DNA, the CDR3 is TGTGCCAGCAGGGACAGACCGAACACTGAAGCTTTCTTT. Protein product: CASRDRPNTEAFF.

The chain is built from TRBV27 and TRBJ1-2; TRBD1 matches 7 bases. From germline, CDR1 is MNHEY and CDR2 SMNVEV (reference sequence). V lost 10 bases, J lost 5 bases, and 7 bases stayed unmatched. This CDR3 has 12 amino acids. CDR3 in DNA: TGTGCCACCAGACAGGGAAGTTATGGCTACACCTTC. This gives the protein CATRQGSYGYTF.

This clone has a single count. V is TRBV15 and J is TRBJ2-1, with D perhaps matching TRBD2 (5 bases). This CDR3 comprises 14 residues. The germline V and J ends were trimmed by 2 bases and 5 bases, with 10 bases remaining between them. From germline, CDR1 is LNHNV and CDR2 YYDKDF (reference sequence). The CDR3 DNA follows: TGTGCCACCAGCAGATTGACTAACGACAATGAGCAGTTCTTC. Amino acids: CATSRLTNDNEQFF.

This clone was recorded a few times. The V and J genes are TRBV19 and TRBJ2-2, with D possibly matching TRBD1 (5 bases). From germline, CDR1 is LNHDA and CDR2 SQIVND (reference sequence). The CDR3 sequence is 16 residues long. Trimming removed 5 bases at V and 4 bases at J, with 17 bases between. The chain's CDR3 is CASSPFRVSTTGELFF. CDR3 bases: TGTGCCAGTAGTCCGTTCAGGGTTTCGACCACCGGGGAGCTGTTTTTT.

The rearrangement joins TRBV30 to TRBJ1-1; D may be TRBD1 (6 bases). The CDR3 contains 13 residues. In germline, CDR1 is GTSNPN, CDR2 SVGIG (reference sequence). Trimming stripped 1 base from V and 2 bases from J, with 8 bases between. The CDR3 reads CAWSGQANTEAFF. In DNA, the CDR3 is TGTGCCTGGAGTGGACAGGCTAACACTGAAGCTTTCTTT.

V usage is TRBV5-1 and J usage is TRBJ2-7; the match to TRBD2 covers 8 bases. CDR1 SGHRS and CDR2 YFSETQ come from the germline V gene. V lost 2 bases and J lost 3; bases outside the gene matches: 13. This CDR3 comprises 17 residues. The CDR3 nucleotides read TGCGCCAGCAGCTTTAGACTAGCGACGGACGGGAGCTACGAGCAGTACTTC. It specifies CASSFRLATDGSYEQYF.

This clone appeared once. The gene calls are TRBV5-4 and TRBJ2-7; tentatively, D is TRBD2 (5 bases). Trimming pared 3 bases from V and 0 bases from J, leaving 19 bases between. This CDR3 region has 17 residues. Per the germline V gene, CDR1 is SGHNT and CDR2 is YYREEE (reference sequence). CDR3 bases: TGTGCCAGCAGCTCTAGCCTAACCTTACCTCCCTCCTACGAGCAGTACTTC. Its translation: CASSSSLTLPPSYEQYF. Combining the CDR3 with reference TRBV5-4 and TRBJ2-7 gives the whole variable domain ETGVTQSPTHLIKTRGQQVTLRCSSQSGHNTVSWYQQALGQGPQFIFQYYREEENGRGNFPPRFSGLQFPNYSSELNVNALELDDSALYLCASSSSLTLPPSYEQYFGPGTRLTVT.

The genes are TRBV7-2 and TRBJ2-3; D might be TRBD1 (6 bases). The CDR3 is 15 amino acids. Trimming pared 3 bases from V and 0 bases from J, leaving 10 bases between. The V gene's germline CDR1 is SGHTA and CDR2 FQGNSA. The CDR3 coding sequence is TGTGCCAGCAGCTTCAGGGGTTCTAGCACAGATACGCAGTATTTT. Translation: CASSFRGSSTDTQYF.

The chain links TRBV5-6 to TRBJ1-1; D possibly corresponds to TRBD1 (6 bases). This CDR3 comprises 11 residues. Germline V CDR1 and CDR2: SGHDT, YYEEEE. Trimming pared 6 bases from V and 11 bases from J, leaving 14 bases between. The CDR3 loop reads CASNRGGAAFF. In DNA form, the CDR3 reads TGTGCCAGCAACCGAGGGGGGGCTGCTTTCTTT.

The chain employs TRBV27 and TRBJ2-5, with D perhaps TRBD1 (6 bases). V was cut by 4 bases and J by 5 bases, with 14 bases left in between. CDR1 and CDR2 (germline): MNHEY, SMNVEV (reference sequence). The CDR3 length is 14 residues. The CDR3 protein is CASSSTGHGETQYF. CDR3 sequence (DNA): TGTGCCAGCAGTTCCACAGGGCATGGCGAGACCCAGTACTTC.

This chain links TRBV5-1 with TRBJ2-3, with 9 bases identical to TRBD2. Germline lookup yields CDR1 SGHRS and CDR2 YFSETQ. V was clipped by 4 bases and J by 1 base; unmatched bases: 7. The CDR3 consists of 16 residues. The CDR3 loop is CASSRASGARTDTQYF. The DNA for the CDR3 is TGCGCCAGCAGCCGTGCTAGCGGGGCCCGCACAGATACGCAGTATTTT.

J is TRBJ2-3 and V is TRBV4-1; 7 bases are shared with TRBD1. The germline gives CDR1 MGHRA, CDR2 YSYEKL. The CDR3 consists of 15 residues. After removal of 6 bases from V and 4 bases from J, the junction contained 10 bases not matched to a gene. CDR3 residues: CASSFRQGGPDTQYF. CDR3 DNA: TGCGCCAGCAGTTTTCGACAGGGTGGGCCAGATACGCAGTATTTT.

The chain joins TRBV6-4 to TRBJ1-2; perhaps TRBD1 as D (5 bases). The CDR3 spans 13 residues. Germline V CDR1 and CDR2: MRHNA, SNTAGT. V shed 2 bases and J shed 7 bases, with 11 bases lying between them. The CDR3 loop is CASSDAGEGGYTF. CDR3 DNA sequence: TGTGCCAGCAGTGACGCGGGGGAAGGTGGCTACACCTTC.

The V gene is TRBV19, the J gene TRBJ2-2, with D possibly matching TRBD1 (5 bases). Deletions cut 4 bases from V and 6 bases from J, with 9 bases between. This CDR3 is built from 13 residues. Per germline, CDR1 LNHDA and CDR2 SQIVND (reference sequence). As DNA, the CDR3 is TGTGCCAGTAGTAGGGAAGGGGCCGGGGAGCTGTTTTTT. The encoded protein is CASSREGAGELFF. Drawing the rest from reference TRBV19 and TRBJ2-2, the complete variable domain is DGGITQSPKYLFRKEGQNVTLSCEQNLNHDAMYWYRQDPGQGLRLIYYSQIVNDFQKGDIAEGYSVSREKKESFPLTVTSAQKNPTAFYLCASSREGAGELFFGEGSRLTVL.

V is TRBV5-4 and J is TRBJ2-7; 13 nucleotides agree with TRBD2. Germline values: CDR1 SGHNT, CDR2 YYREEE (reference sequence). Trimming at V came to 4 bases and at J to 4 bases, leaving 8 bases not matched to a gene. CDR3 length: 16 residues. CDR3 coding DNA: TGTGCCAGCAGCCGCGGCGGGACTAGCGGGAAATACGAGCAGTACTTC. The encoded protein is CASSRGGTSGKYEQYF.